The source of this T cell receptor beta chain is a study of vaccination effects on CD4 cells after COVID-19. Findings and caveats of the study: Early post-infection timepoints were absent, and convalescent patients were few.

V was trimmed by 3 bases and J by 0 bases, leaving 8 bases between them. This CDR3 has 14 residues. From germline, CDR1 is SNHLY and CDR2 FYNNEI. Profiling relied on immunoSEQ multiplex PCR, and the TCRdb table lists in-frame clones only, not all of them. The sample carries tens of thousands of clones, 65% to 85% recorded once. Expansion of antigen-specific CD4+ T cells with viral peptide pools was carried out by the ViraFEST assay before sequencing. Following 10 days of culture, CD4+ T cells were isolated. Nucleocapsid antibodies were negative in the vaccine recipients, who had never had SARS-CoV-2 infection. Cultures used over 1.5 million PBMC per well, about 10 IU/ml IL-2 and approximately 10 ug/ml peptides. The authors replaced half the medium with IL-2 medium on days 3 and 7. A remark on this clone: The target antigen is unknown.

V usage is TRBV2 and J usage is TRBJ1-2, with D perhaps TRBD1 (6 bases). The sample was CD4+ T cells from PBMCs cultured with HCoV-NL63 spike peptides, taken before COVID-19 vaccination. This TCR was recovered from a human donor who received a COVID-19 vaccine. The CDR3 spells CASSEGTTNYGYTF. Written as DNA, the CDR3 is TGTGCCAGCAGTGAGGGGACAACTAACTATGGCTACACCTTC.